This T cell receptor (beta chain) was captured by sequencing in a study of cytomegalovirus exposure and HLA in healthy donors. Unmatched junction bases numbered 18, after V lost 5 bases and J lost 7 bases. Germline CDR1 reads SGHVS; CDR2 reads FQNEAQ. The CDR3 consists of 19 residues. PCR used 60 Vbeta primers and 13 Jbeta primers. Here immunoSEQ multiplex PCR was the method, and the copy in TCRdb shows in-frame clones only, minus some. The sample includes tens of thousands of clones, roughly 80% of them seen just once. Each of the donors was a healthy bone marrow donor. Material for sequencing was PBMCs. This TCR derives from a middle-aged woman in good health and CMV-seronegative. The rearrangement joins TRBV7-8 to TRBJ1-4; 11 bases are a match to TRBD1. CDR3 sequence (DNA): TGTGCCAGCAGCCCGAGGACAGGGGGCATGTTTCAGATTGGTGAAAAACTGTTTTTT. Protein: CASSPRTGGMFQIGEKLFF.